This T cell receptor (beta chain) was obtained from a study of blood T cells in healthy people across ages. Study-wide results and limits: The long-lived group displayed more naive CD4+ cells, plus higher diversity, than the aged donors did.

A word on this clonotype: What it binds is unknown.

Then a second PCR, running roughly 7 to 11 cycles, was carried out with a sample-barcoded 5' primer and a J-beta primer mix. The yield of each sample was at least 3 million CDR3-containing paired-end reads. TCRdb re-derived calls from the 5' RACE reads in MiXCR, one entry per CDR3 protein. This repertoire shows around 500,000 distinct CDR3 sequences, 40% to 50% found once; its top ten account for just under 25%. V shed 2 bases and J shed 7 bases, with 16 bases lying between them. Germline values: CDR1 SGHRS, CDR2 YFSETQ. The CDR3 has 15 amino acids. Extraction of total RNA produced a minimum of 6 micrograms from each sample.

Sequencing was done on a sample of blood. The chain has TRBV5-1 and TRBJ2-1; no reliable D call. This receptor was identified in a man older than 75 in good health. CDR3 sequence: CASSLRVARENEQFF. CDR3 nucleotide sequence: TGCGCCAGCAGCTTAAGGGTAGCCCGTGAGAATGAGCAGTTCTTC.